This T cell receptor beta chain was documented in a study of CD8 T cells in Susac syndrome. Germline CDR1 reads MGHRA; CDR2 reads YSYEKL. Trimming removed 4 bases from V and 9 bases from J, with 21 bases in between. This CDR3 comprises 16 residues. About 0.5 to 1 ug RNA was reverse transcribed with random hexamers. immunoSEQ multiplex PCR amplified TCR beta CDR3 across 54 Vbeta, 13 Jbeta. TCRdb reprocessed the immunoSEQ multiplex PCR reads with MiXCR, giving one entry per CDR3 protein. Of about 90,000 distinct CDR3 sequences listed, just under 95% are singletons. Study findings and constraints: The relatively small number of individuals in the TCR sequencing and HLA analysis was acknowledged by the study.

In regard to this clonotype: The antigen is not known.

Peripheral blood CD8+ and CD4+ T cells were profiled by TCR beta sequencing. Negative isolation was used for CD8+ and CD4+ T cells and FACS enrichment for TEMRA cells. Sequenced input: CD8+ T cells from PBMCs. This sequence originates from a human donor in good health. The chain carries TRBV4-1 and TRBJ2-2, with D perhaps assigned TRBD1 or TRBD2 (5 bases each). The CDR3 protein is CASSPQGEETTRELFF. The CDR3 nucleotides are TGCGCCAGCAGCCCTCAGGGAGAGGAGACTACCCGGGAGCTGTTTTTT.